Sequencing of this T cell receptor beta chain was carried out in a study of cytomegalovirus exposure and HLA in healthy donors. The CDR3 runs to 20 residues. V was cut by 2 bases and J by 3 bases, with 28 bases left in between. Germline CDR1 and CDR2: WNHNN and SYGVQD (reference sequence). General study points: In a later analysis, common viral pathogens appeared linked to several of the most significant clusters. A later analysis reportedly found fewer N-insertions in an Asian-associated ancestry cluster than the roughly 670-donor mean. DRB1 had the most TCR associations and HLA-C the fewest, a later analysis found, with rates varying by HLA locus. Further analysis, carried out later, found HLA-associated TCR beta chains more clonally expanded than equally common other chains.

Primers: 60 Vbeta forward and 13 Jbeta reverse. Profiled with immunoSEQ multiplex PCR; TCRdb holds only in-frame clones, not every one. There are 150,000 to 200,000 clones in the sample; 75% to 90% occur only once, and around 7.2% lies in the top ten. This clone was detected only a few times. Antigen specificity is unknown. The sample comprised PBMCs. The V gene is TRBV10-1, the J gene TRBJ1-2; TRBD1 is a possible D gene (6 bases). This clonotype was sampled from a man aged 30 to 45 in good health and CMV-seropositive. CDR3 amino acids: CASSEIARTALRLKDYGYTF. The DNA of the CDR3 is TGCGCCAGCAGTGAGATAGCCCGGACAGCCCTTAGGTTAAAAGACTATGGCTACACCTTC.